The 10 T cell receptor beta chains listed next were all sequenced from one sample in a study of beta chain features in type 1 diabetes. Whole-study findings and limits: People with Type 1 diabetes carried modestly yet significantly shorter TCRB CDR3s in all four CD4+ subsets.

Sequencing targeted expressed TCRB transcripts, as all isolated RNA had been reverse transcribed. Sequencing used immunoSEQ multiplex PCR; TCRdb keeps in-frame clones, though not all of them. The sample includes 250,000 to 300,000 clones, approximately 14% seen only once; the top ten take approximately 0.015%. Their specific antigens are unknown. The sequenced material came from naive CD4+ T cells from blood. These receptors were taken from a man aged 30-40 years with type 1 diabetes.

V and J are TRBV9 and TRBJ1-2; TRBD1 matches at 9 bases. CDR1 and CDR2 (germline): SGDLS, YYNGEE. The CDR3 is 13 amino acids. V was clipped by 4 bases and J by 7 bases; unmatched bases: 5. The CDR3 is CASSQQGAGGYTF. DNA for the CDR3: TGTGCCAGCAGCCAACAGGGGGCCGGTGGCTACACCTTC.

The chain uses TRBV19 and TRBJ2-1; TRBD2 aligns across 10 bases. The CDR3 sequence is 14 residues long. V was pared by 3 bases and J by 5 bases, with 1 base of the junction left unmatched. Germline assignment: CDR1 LNHDA and CDR2 SQIVND (reference sequence). The CDR3 loop reads CASSIGTSDNEQFF. For the CDR3, the DNA is TGTGCCAGTAGTATTGGGACTAGCGACAATGAGCAGTTCTTC.

This chain joins TRBV5-1 and TRBJ2-1; TRBD2 matches 10 bases. Germline V gene lookup returns CDR1 SGHRS and CDR2 YFSETQ. V shed 0 bases, J shed 7 bases, and the junction held 4 bases outside the gene matches. The CDR3 sequence is 15 residues long. The CDR3 region is CASSLGLAGDNEQFF. In nucleotides, the CDR3 is TGCGCCAGCAGCTTGGGCCTAGCGGGAGATAATGAGCAGTTCTTC. Full variable domain (remainder filled in from reference TRBV5-1 and TRBJ2-1): KAGVTQTPRYLIKTRGQQVTLSCSPISGHRSVSWYQQTPGQGLQFLFEYFSETQRNKGNFPGRFSGRQFSNSRSEMNVSTLELGDSALYLCASSLGLAGDNEQFFGPGTRLTVL.

The table lists this clone with a few counts. V gene TRBV4-2 combines with J gene TRBJ2-1; D ambiguous. The V and J ends lost 0 bases and 0 bases respectively, with 15 bases between them. The CDR3 has 18 residues. From germline, CDR1 is LGHNA and CDR2 YNFKEQ. CDR3 nucleotides: TGTGCCAGCAGCCAAGATAGCACCCCAGCCCTCTCCTACAATGAGCAGTTCTTC. Protein sequence: CASSQDSTPALSYNEQFF.

V and J are TRBV27 and TRBJ1-2; the match to TRBD1 covers 8 bases. With V trimmed by 4 bases and J by 14 bases, 9 bases remained unmatched. CDR1 and CDR2 from the germline V gene are MNHEY and SMNVEV (reference sequence). The CDR3 is 12 residues long. The CDR3 coding sequence is TGTGCCAGCAGTTCGACAGGGGCCGCCTGGACCTTC. This gives the protein CASSSTGAAWTF.

This clone has only a few counts. CDR3 region: CASTVAGGNEQFF. Here the CDR3 DNA reads TGCGCCAGCACCGTAGCGGGAGGCAATGAGCAGTTCTTC. The genes are TRBV10-2 and TRBJ2-1, with TRBD2 matching 10 bases. CDR1 and CDR2 (germline): WSHSY, SAAADI. The J segment lost 6 bases and the V segment lost 7 bases, leaving 3 bases of the junction unmatched. The CDR3 is 13 amino acids.

This clone was counted a few times. The V and J genes are TRBV11-2 and TRBJ2-3; D is unresolved. V was clipped by 7 bases and J by 1 base, with 9 bases between them. The V gene's germline CDR1 is SGHAT and CDR2 FQNNGV. This CDR3 comprises 13 residues. DNA for the CDR3: TGTGCCAGCAACTCCGGAGGCACAGATACGCAGTATTTT. Amino acid sequence: CASNSGGTDTQYF.

The V and J genes are TRBV5-4 and TRBJ1-2, with D perhaps TRBD1 (6 bases). Per germline, CDR1 SGHNT and CDR2 YYREEE (reference sequence). This CDR3 comprises 13 residues. The ends were cut back, 3 bases at V and 4 bases at J, with 10 bases in the middle. The CDR3 spells CASSWGGGYGYTF. The CDR3 DNA sequence: TGTGCCAGCAGCTGGGGGGGCGGCTATGGCTACACCTTC.

The chain is built from TRBV7-9 and TRBJ2-1, with 7 bases fitting TRBD1. The V and J ends lost 2 bases and 3 bases, in that order; junction bases with no gene match: 10. Germline CDR1 reads SEHNR; CDR2 reads FQNEAQ (reference sequence). The CDR3 has 17 amino acids. This CDR3 is CASSLQGVLQYYNEQFF. For the CDR3, the DNA is TGTGCCAGCAGCTTACAGGGGGTTCTCCAATACTACAATGAGCAGTTCTTC.

This clone occurred a few times. The rearrangement uses TRBV7-6 and TRBJ2-5; D ambiguous. CDR1 is SGHVS, CDR2 FNYEAQ, per germline. The CDR3 is 12 residues long. V lost 0 bases to trimming and J lost 5 bases, with 4 bases between them. In DNA, the CDR3 is TGTGCCAGCAGCTTAGCCAGGGAGACCCAGTACTTC. Protein sequence: CASSLARETQYF.